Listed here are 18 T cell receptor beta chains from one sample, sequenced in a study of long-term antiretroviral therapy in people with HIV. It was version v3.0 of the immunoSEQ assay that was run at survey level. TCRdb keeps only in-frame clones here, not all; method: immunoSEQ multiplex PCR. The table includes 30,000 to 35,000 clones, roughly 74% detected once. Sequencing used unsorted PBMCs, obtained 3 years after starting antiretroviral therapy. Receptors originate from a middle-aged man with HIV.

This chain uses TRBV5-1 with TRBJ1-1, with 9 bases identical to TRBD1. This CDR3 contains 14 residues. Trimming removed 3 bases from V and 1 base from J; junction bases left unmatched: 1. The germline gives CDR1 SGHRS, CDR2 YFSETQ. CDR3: CASSWTGANTEAFF. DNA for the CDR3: TGCGCCAGCAGCTGGACAGGGGCGAACACTGAAGCTTTCTTT.

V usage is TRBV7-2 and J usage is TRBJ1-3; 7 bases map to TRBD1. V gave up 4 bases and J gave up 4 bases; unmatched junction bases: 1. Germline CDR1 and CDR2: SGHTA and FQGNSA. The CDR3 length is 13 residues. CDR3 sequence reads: CASSSGQGNTIYF. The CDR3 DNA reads TGTGCCAGCAGCTCGGGACAGGGAAACACCATATATTTT.

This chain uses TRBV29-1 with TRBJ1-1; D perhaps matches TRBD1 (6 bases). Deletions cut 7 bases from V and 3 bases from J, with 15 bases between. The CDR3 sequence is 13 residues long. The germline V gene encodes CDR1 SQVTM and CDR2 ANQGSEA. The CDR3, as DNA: TGCAGCGCTACCGCACAGGGCGACACTGAAGCTTTCTTT. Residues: CSATAQGDTEAFF.

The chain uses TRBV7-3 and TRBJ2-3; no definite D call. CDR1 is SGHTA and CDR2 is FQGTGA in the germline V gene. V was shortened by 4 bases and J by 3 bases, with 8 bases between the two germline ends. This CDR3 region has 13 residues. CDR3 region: CASSSGVTDTQYF. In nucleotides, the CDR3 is TGTGCCAGCAGCTCTGGAGTGACAGATACGCAGTATTTT.

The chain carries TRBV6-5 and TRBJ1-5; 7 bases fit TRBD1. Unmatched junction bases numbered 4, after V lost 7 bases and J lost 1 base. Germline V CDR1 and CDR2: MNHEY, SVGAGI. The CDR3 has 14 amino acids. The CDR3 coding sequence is TGTGCCAGCATGGGGACAGCGAGCAATCAGCCCCAGCATTTT. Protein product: CASMGTASNQPQHF.

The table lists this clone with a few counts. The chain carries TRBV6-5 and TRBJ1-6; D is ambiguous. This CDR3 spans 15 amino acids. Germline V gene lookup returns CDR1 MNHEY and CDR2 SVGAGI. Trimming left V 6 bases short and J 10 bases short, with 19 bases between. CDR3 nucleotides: TGTGCCAGCAGCCCCGGCGCGGGAGGAGGATCACCCCTCCACTTT. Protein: CASSPGAGGGSPLHF.

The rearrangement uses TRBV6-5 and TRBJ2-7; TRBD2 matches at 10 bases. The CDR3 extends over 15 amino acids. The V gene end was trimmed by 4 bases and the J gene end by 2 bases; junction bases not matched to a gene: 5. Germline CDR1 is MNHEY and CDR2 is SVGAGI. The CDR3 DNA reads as TGTGCCAGCAGTTGGGGACTAGCGTCTACCTACGAGCAGTACTTC. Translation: CASSWGLASTYEQYF.

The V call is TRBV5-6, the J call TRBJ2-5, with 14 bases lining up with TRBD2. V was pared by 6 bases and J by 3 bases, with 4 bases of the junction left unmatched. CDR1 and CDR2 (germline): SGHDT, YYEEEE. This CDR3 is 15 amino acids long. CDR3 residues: CASIKGLAGEETQYF. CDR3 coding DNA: TGTGCCAGCATCAAGGGACTAGCGGGAGAAGAGACCCAGTACTTC. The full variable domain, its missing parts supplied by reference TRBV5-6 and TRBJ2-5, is DAGVTQSPTHLIKTRGQQVTLRCSPKSGHDTVSWYQQALGQGPQFIFQYYEEEERQRGNFPDRFSGHQFPNYSSELNVNALLLGDSALYLCASIKGLAGEETQYFGPGTRLLVL.

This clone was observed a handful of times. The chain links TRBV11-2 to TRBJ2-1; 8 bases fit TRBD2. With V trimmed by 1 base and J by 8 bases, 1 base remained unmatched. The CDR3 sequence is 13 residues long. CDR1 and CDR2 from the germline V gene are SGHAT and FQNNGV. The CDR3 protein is CASSLGTSYEQFF. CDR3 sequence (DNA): TGTGCCAGCAGCTTAGGGACTAGCTATGAGCAGTTCTTC.

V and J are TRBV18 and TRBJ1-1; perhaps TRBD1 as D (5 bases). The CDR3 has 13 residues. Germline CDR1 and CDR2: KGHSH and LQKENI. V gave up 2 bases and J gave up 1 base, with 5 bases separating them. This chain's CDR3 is CASSPTGNTEAFF. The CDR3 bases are TGTGCCAGCTCACCAACAGGGAACACTGAAGCTTTCTTT.

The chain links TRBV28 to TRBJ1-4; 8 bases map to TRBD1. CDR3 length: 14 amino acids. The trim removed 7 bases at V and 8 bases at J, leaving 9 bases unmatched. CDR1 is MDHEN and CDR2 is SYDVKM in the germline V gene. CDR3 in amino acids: CASTVTGGYEKLFF. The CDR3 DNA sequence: TGTGCCAGCACCGTTACAGGGGGGTACGAAAAACTGTTTTTT.

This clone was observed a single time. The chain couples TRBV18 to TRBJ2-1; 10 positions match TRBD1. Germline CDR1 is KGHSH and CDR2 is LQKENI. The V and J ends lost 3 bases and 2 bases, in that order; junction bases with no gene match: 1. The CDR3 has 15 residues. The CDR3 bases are TGTGCCAGCTCACCGACAGGGGGCGCCTACAATGAGCAGTTCTTC. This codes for CASSPTGGAYNEQFF.

The CDR3 coding sequence is TGCGCCAGCGGGGAGGCTCGAAATCAGCCCCAGCATTTT. Its protein product is CASGEARNQPQHF. The V gene is TRBV4-1, the J gene TRBJ1-5, with unresolved D. Germline V lookup: CDR1 MGHRA, CDR2 YSYEKL. The CDR3 length is 13 residues. V was clipped by 8 bases and J by 4 bases, with 12 bases between them.

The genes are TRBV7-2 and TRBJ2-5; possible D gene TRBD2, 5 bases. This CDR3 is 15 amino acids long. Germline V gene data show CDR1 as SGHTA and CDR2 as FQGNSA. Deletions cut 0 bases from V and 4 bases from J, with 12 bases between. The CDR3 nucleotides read TGTGCCAGCAGCTTAGCATTCTCCCGGGGAGAGACCCAGTACTTC. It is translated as CASSLAFSRGETQYF.

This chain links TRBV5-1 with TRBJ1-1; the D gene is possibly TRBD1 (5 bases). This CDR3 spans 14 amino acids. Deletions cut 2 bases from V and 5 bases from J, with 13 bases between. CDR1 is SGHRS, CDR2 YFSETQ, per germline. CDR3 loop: CASSFGGGGTEAFF. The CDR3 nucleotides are TGCGCCAGCAGCTTCGGGGGAGGAGGGACTGAAGCTTTCTTT.

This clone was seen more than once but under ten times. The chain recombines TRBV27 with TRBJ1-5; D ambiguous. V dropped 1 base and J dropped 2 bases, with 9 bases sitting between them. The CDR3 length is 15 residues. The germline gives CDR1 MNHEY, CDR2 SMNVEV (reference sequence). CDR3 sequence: CASSLWGGGNQPQHF. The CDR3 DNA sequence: TGTGCCAGCAGTTTATGGGGTGGTGGCAATCAGCCCCAGCATTTT.

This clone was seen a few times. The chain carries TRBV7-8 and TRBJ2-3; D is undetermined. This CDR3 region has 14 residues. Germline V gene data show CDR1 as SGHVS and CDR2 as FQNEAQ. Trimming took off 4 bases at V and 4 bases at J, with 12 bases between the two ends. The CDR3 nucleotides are TGTGCCAGCAGCTCCAGGCCATTTGCAGATACGCAGTATTTT. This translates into CASSSRPFADTQYF.

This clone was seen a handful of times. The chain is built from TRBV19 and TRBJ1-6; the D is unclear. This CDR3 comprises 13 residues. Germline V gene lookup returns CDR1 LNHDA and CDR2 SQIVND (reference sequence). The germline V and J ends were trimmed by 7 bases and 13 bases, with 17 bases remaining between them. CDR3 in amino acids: CASTKGAFTPLHF. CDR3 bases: TGTGCCAGTACGAAAGGAGCGTTTACTCCCCTCCACTTT.